Listed below are T cell receptor beta chains from one sample, sequenced in a study of blood T cell repertoires in COVID-19. TCRdb's copy holds only in-frame clones and misses some; the assay was immunoSEQ multiplex PCR. The table has hundreds of thousands of clones, around 89% seen once. Source material: peripheral blood. The origin of the receptors is a woman aged 30 to 39 with COVID-19, enrolled during active disease. CDR3s include the opening cysteine and the closing phenylalanine or tryptophan. The order of the fields is clone size, J gene, D gene, V gene, CDR3 DNA, CDR3 protein. D genes are given only for firm matches. Not every row has a clone size; where given, it reads once, few, many or a size class.

>.|TRBJ2-1|.|TRBV6-2/TRBV6-3
TGTGCCAGCAGTCAACTTGGACTGTACAATGAGCAGTTCTTC
CASSQLGLYNEQFF
>.|TRBJ1-2|.|TRBV6-1
TGTGCCAGCAGTGAAGGGGCAGGCGCTAACTATGGCTACACCTTC
CASSEGAGANYGYTF
>once|TRBJ2-1|TRBD2|TRBV10-3
TGTGCCACCCGAAGGGGACTAGCGGGGACTGAGCAGTTCTTC
CATRRGLAGTEQFF
>once|TRBJ2-1|TRBD1|TRBV12-5
TGTGCTAGTGGTATTAGCCACAGGGGGCGACACAATGAGCAGTTCTTC
CASGISHRGRHNEQFF
>.|TRBJ2-1|.|TRBV21-1
TGTGCCAGCAGCAAACGACGGGGGGGCTATAACCCGGGGTACAATGAGCAGTTCTTC
CASSKRRGGYNPGYNEQFF
>.|TRBJ1-2|.|TRBV29-1
TGCAGCGTTGATGGGTCGGGGGGTGAGGGCTACACCTTC
CSVDGSGGEGYTF
>.|TRBJ2-7|.|TRBV7-9
TGTGCCAGCAGCCCTGCCCCGGCCATGACTTACGAGCAGTACTTC
CASSPAPAMTYEQYF
>.|TRBJ2-1|.|TRBV6-6
TGTGCCAGCAGTCAGCACAGGGACGGTAGCTCCTACAATGAGCAGTTCTTC
CASSQHRDGSSYNEQFF
>.|TRBJ2-3|.|TRBV4-3
TGCGCCAGCAGAAGGGGATTCCGAGATACGCAGTATTTT
CASRRGFRDTQYF
>.|TRBJ2-1|TRBD1|TRBV2
TGTGCCAGCCGTCAAAAGGGGGCAGGGTTAGGCCATGAGCAGTTCTTC
CASRQKGAGLGHEQFF
>.|TRBJ2-5|.|TRBV6-5
TGTGCCAGCAGTTACTCGAGTTTCGGCGGCGAGACCCAGTACTTC
CASSYSSFGGETQYF
>.|TRBJ1-5|TRBD1|TRBV6-6
TGTGCCAGCAGTCCGGGGACAGGGGGCTCCCAGCCCCAGCATTTT
CASSPGTGGSQPQHF
>.|TRBJ2-2|TRBD2|TRBV29-1
TGCAGCGTTGCGTCCCTAGCGGGGTACACCGGGGAGCTGTTTTTT
CSVASLAGYTGELFF
>.|TRBJ1-5|.|TRBV21-1
TGTGCCAGCAGACAGGGTATCGATCAGCCCCAGCATTTT
CASRQGIDQPQHF
>.|TRBJ2-1|TRBD1|TRBV27
TGTGCCAGCAGTCCGCCGGACAGGGGAGCCGAGCAGTTCTTC
CASSPPDRGAEQFF
>.|TRBJ1-1|.|TRBV6-2/TRBV6-3
TGTGCCAGCAGTTACTCCCCGCGCTACACTGAAGCTTTCTTT
CASSYSPRYTEAFF
>.|TRBJ2-3|.|TRBV19
TGTGCCACAAGTGCGATGAATACGCAGTATTTT
CATSAMNTQYF
>.|TRBJ2-2|.|TRBV6-5
TGTGCCAGCAAGGGGGGGGGAGACACCGGGGAGCTGTTTTTT
CASKGGGDTGELFF
>.|TRBJ2-7|.|TRBV7-8
TGTGCCAGCAGCCGCGGAGTCGGAGGACCCTACGAGCAGTACTTC
CASSRGVGGPYEQYF
>.|TRBJ2-3|TRBD2|TRBV13
TGTGCCAGCGGGACTAGCGGGCGCTATGGGAGAACAGATACGCAGTATTTT
CASGTSGRYGRTDTQYF
>.|TRBJ1-6|.|TRBV15
TGTGCCACCAGCGTACAGGGATTCGGTAATTCACCCCTCCACTTT
CATSVQGFGNSPLHF
>.|TRBJ1-1|.|TRBV14
TGTGCCAGCAGCCACTTTCTCCCAGGGAAGGGGCGGTTTAACACTGAAGCTTTCTTT
CASSHFLPGKGRFNTEAFF
>few|TRBJ2-1|.|TRBV7-2
TGTGCCAGCAGCCCCAGGCGTGAAGGTGAGCAGTTCTTC
CASSPRREGEQFF
>.|TRBJ2-3|.|TRBV10-3
TGTGCCATCAGTGACAGGGGCTTAACAGATACGCAGTATTTT
CAISDRGLTDTQYF
>.|TRBJ1-1|.|TRBV4-3
TGCGCCAGCAGCCAGGTAGTGGGCAACACTGAAGCTTTCTTT
CASSQVVGNTEAFF
>.|TRBJ2-1|.|TRBV11-2
TGTGCCAGCAGCTTATGGGCAGGGGACAATGAGCAGTTCTTC
CASSLWAGDNEQFF
>.|TRBJ2-3|.|TRBV29-1
TGCAGCGTGTATCGGGACTTAGACACAGATACGCAGTATTTT
CSVYRDLDTDTQYF
>.|TRBJ2-3|TRBD1|TRBV10-3
TGTGCCATCAAACCGGGACAGGGTTTCGCAGATACGCAGTATTTT
CAIKPGQGFADTQYF
>.|TRBJ1-2|TRBD1|TRBV4-2
TGTGCCAGCAGCCTAGGGACAGGGAACTATGGCTACACCTTC
CASSLGTGNYGYTF
>.|TRBJ2-5|TRBD1|TRBV3-1/TRBV3-2
TGTGCCAGCAGCCAAGACCCGACAGGGGGGAAGACCCAGTACTTC
CASSQDPTGGKTQYF
>.|TRBJ1-2|.|TRBV7-2
TGTGCCAGCAGCCCTGACACGATTCTCTATGGCTACACCTTC
CASSPDTILYGYTF
>.|TRBJ1-2|.|TRBV11-2
TGTGCCAGCAGCTTAGGCAGTCCGAACTATGGCTACACCTTC
CASSLGSPNYGYTF
>once|TRBJ2-1|TRBD2|TRBV2
TGTGCCAGCAGTGAAGGCAGGCCGGGGGGTGAGCAGTTCTTC
CASSEGRPGGEQFF
>.|TRBJ2-3|TRBD1|TRBV11-2
TGTGCCAGCAGCCATAATACAGGGGGCCCTCTCACAGATACGCAGTATTTT
CASSHNTGGPLTDTQYF
>.|TRBJ2-2|.|TRBV7-7
TGTGCTAGCAGCCATGTGTGTTTGCGGCTAGCTTACACCGGGGAGCTGTTTTTT
CASSHVCLRLAYTGELFF
>once|TRBJ1-2|TRBD1|TRBV4-1
TGCGCCAGCAGCCAAGATCCCAGGGGGCACGGCTACACCTTC
CASSQDPRGHGYTF
>.|TRBJ2-7|TRBD1|TRBV4-2
TGTGCCAGCAGCCAAGATGGGACAGGTAACTCCTACGAGCAGTACTTC
CASSQDGTGNSYEQYF
>.|TRBJ2-1|.|TRBV10-1
TGCGCCAGCAGTGAAACAGGGCAGACCAATGAGCAGTTCTTC
CASSETGQTNEQFF
>.|TRBJ2-5|TRBD1|TRBV30
TGTGCCTGGAGCCGCCGGGACAGGGGAAAAGAGACCCAGTACTTC
CAWSRRDRGKETQYF
>.|TRBJ2-1|.|TRBV30
TGTGCCTGGAGCCAACGGGGGTATGAGCAGTTCTTC
CAWSQRGYEQFF
>.|TRBJ1-6|.|TRBV27
TGTGCCAGCACAGGGGATTCACCCCTCCACTTT
CASTGDSPLHF
>.|TRBJ2-3|.|TRBV9
TGTGCCAGCAGCGTCGGGAGTAAGGGAAATACGCAGTATTTT
CASSVGSKGNTQYF
>.|TRBJ2-3|TRBD1|TRBV2
TGTGCCAGCAGGGGACAGATTTATATCACAGATACGCAGTATTTT
CASRGQIYITDTQYF
>once|TRBJ2-2|TRBD2|TRBV7-8
TGTGCCAGCAGCTCCCGGACTAGCGGGGGGGGTATCACCGGGGAGCTGTTTTTT
CASSSRTSGGGITGELFF
>.|TRBJ2-1|TRBD2|TRBV7-9
TGTGCCAGCAGCAGGGGACTAGCGGGGCACAATGAGCAGTTCTTC
CASSRGLAGHNEQFF
>once|TRBJ2-5|.|TRBV9
TGTGCCAGCAGCGTAGACTGGAGGGGGGGCGCGGAGACCCAGTACTTC
CASSVDWRGGAETQYF
>.|TRBJ1-2|TRBD1|TRBV29-1
TGCAGCGTTGTCCCTGACAGGGGGCTCTATGGCTACACCTTC
CSVVPDRGLYGYTF
>.|TRBJ1-5|.|TRBV6-1
TGTGCCAGCAGTGAAGGCGATCACGGTTTACGACAGCCCCAGCATTTT
CASSEGDHGLRQPQHF